These 27 T cell receptor beta chains were all obtained from the same sample, sequenced in a study of T-cell reconstitution after alpha-beta-depleted transplantation in children. TCRbeta library construction was performed incorporating unique molecular identifiers. Using its own MiXCR run on the PCR reads, TCRdb lists one record per CDR3 protein. The repertoire holds around 370,000 distinct CDR3 sequences, around a tenth seen once, with 2.4% in the top ten. Sequencing was performed on PBMCs from the stem cell graft donor, taken from the stem cell graft. The receptors come from a human donor who donated a stem cell graft to a child with acute lymphoblastic leukemia.

There are many counts of this clonotype. V gene TRBV9 combines with J gene TRBJ2-1; 7 nucleotides line up with TRBD1. V lost 4 bases and J lost 4; bases outside the gene matches: 11. Germline CDR1 and CDR2: SGDLS and YYNGEE. The CDR3 is 16 residues long. In DNA, the CDR3 is TGTGCCAGCAGCTCTTCTGGACAGGCAATTTACAATGAGCAGTTCTTC. It codes for CASSSSGQAIYNEQFF.

This clonotype has just a few counts. The rearrangement joins TRBV11-2 to TRBJ2-1; D remains unclear. The germline V gene has CDR1 SGHAT and CDR2 FQNNGV. The ends were cut back, 4 bases at V and 7 bases at J, with 8 bases in the middle. The CDR3 is 12 residues long. The CDR3 DNA sequence: TGTGCCAGCAGCTCCCATAATAATGAGCAGTTCTTC. Encoded protein: CASSSHNNEQFF.

This clonotype came up many times. The chain recombines TRBV5-5 with TRBJ1-4; D is ambiguous. Trimming left V 2 bases short and J 2 bases short, with 4 bases between. The CDR3 contains 13 residues. The V gene's germline CDR1 is SGHKS and CDR2 YYEKEE (reference sequence). The CDR3 bases are TGTGCCAGCAGCTTCGTCACTAATGAAAAACTGTTTTTT. Residues: CASSFVTNEKLFF. The full variable domain, its missing parts supplied by reference TRBV5-5 and TRBJ1-4, is DAGVTQSPTHLIKTRGQQVTLRCSPISGHKSVSWYQQVLGQGPQFIFQYYEKEERGRGNFPDRFSARQFPNYSSELNVNALLLGDSALYLCASSFVTNEKLFFGSGTQLSVL.

Only a few counts were recorded for this clonotype. The chain recombines TRBV10-3 with TRBJ2-5, with D perhaps matching TRBD1 (5 bases). This CDR3 has 15 residues. CDR1 and CDR2 from the germline V gene are ENHRY and SYGVKD. Trimming shortened V by 4 bases and J by 5 bases, and 17 bases separated the two germline ends. CDR3 region: CAISGALGPGETQYF. In nucleotides, the CDR3 is TGTGCCATCAGTGGGGCATTGGGGCCCGGGGAGACCCAGTACTTC.

This clonotype was found a few times. The junction departs from germline at one end; a sequencing error may be responsible. The rearrangement uses TRBV27 and TRBJ2-2, with unresolved D. Germline V gene lookup returns CDR1 MNHEY and CDR2 SMNVEV (reference sequence). The CDR3 has 12 amino acids. CDR3 loop: CASSLYRGKLFF. CDR3 nucleotides: TGTGCCAGCAGCTTATACCGCGGCAAGCTGTTTTTT.

In DNA, the CDR3 is TGTGCCAGCAGCTTTCGCCCGGGACTAGCGGAATACAATGAGCAGTTCTTC. Translated, it gives CASSFRPGLAEYNEQFF. The chain is built from TRBV11-2 and TRBJ2-1; 11 positions match TRBD2. The V and J ends lost 3 bases and 4 bases, in that order; junction bases with no gene match: 8. Germline V gene data show CDR1 as SGHAT and CDR2 as FQNNGV. The CDR3 length is 17 residues. Using reference TRBV11-2 and TRBJ2-1 for the parts outside the CDR3, the full variable domain is EAGVAQSPRYKIIEKRQSVAFWCNPISGHATLYWYQQILGQGPKLLIQFQNNGVVDDSQLPKDRFSAERLKGVDSTLKIQPAKLEDSAVYLCASSFRPGLAEYNEQFFGPGTRLTVL.

This chain connects TRBV6-1 to TRBJ2-7; D call uncertain. The CDR3 loop spans 14 amino acids. The ends were cut back, 8 bases at V and 3 bases at J, with 17 bases in the middle. Looked up from germline, CDR1 is MNHNS and CDR2 is SASEGT. The CDR3 coding sequence is TGTGCCAGCTCCCACGTTGGAACCTTCTACGAGCAGTACTTC. Translating gives CASSHVGTFYEQYF.

Many counts were recorded for this clonotype. The genes are TRBV5-1 and TRBJ2-1; D may match TRBD1 or TRBD2 (5 bases each). V was pared by 4 bases and J by 10 bases, with 15 bases between. Germline CDR1 SGHRS, CDR2 YFSETQ. The CDR3 spans 13 residues. The CDR3 nucleotides are TGCGCCAGCAGCGGCCCCGGGGCGGCCGAGCAGTTCTTC. Amino acids: CASSGPGAAEQFF. Filled out from reference TRBV5-1 and TRBJ2-1, the complete variable domain reads KAGVTQTPRYLIKTRGQQVTLSCSPISGHRSVSWYQQTPGQGLQFLFEYFSETQRNKGNFPGRFSGRQFSNSRSEMNVSTLELGDSALYLCASSGPGAAEQFFGPGTRLTVL.

This clonotype was seen more than once but under ten times. The chain has TRBV7-2 and TRBJ1-2; no reliable D call. In germline, CDR1 is SGHTA, CDR2 FQGNSA. The CDR3 loop spans 14 amino acids. Trimming removed 1 base from V and 4 bases from J, with 10 bases in between. The CDR3 spells CASSLGLSVYGYTF. CDR3 DNA sequence: TGTGCCAGCAGCTTAGGCCTTTCGGTCTATGGCTACACCTTC.

This clonotype was detected ten times or more. The chain recombines TRBV7-6 with TRBJ2-3, with D hard to call. Trimming left V 2 bases short and J 2 bases short, with 17 bases between. The CDR3 totals 17 residues. CDR1 and CDR2 from the germline V gene are SGHVS and FNYEAQ. The CDR3 loop is CASSLKIIGPLTDTQYF. The CDR3 DNA reads TGTGCCAGCAGCTTAAAAATAATAGGGCCCCTCACAGATACGCAGTATTTT.

This clonotype was counted at least ten times. The gene calls are TRBV5-1 and TRBJ2-4, with 9 nucleotides matching TRBD2. Unmatched junction bases numbered 6, after V lost 3 bases and J lost 8 bases. Germline lookup yields CDR1 SGHRS and CDR2 YFSETQ. There are 14 residues in the CDR3. For the CDR3, the DNA is TGCGCCAGCAGCTCGACAGCGGGAGGAGACATTCAGTACTTC. Protein product: CASSSTAGGDIQYF. Supplemented by reference TRBV5-1 and TRBJ2-4, the full variable domain reads KAGVTQTPRYLIKTRGQQVTLSCSPISGHRSVSWYQQTPGQGLQFLFEYFSETQRNKGNFPGRFSGRQFSNSRSEMNVSTLELGDSALYLCASSSTAGGDIQYFGAGTRLSVL.

The chain links TRBV28 to TRBJ2-7, with D perhaps TRBD2 (6 bases). The length of the CDR3 is 16 residues. Germline lookup yields CDR1 MDHEN and CDR2 SYDVKM. The V and J ends lost 5 bases and 3 bases respectively, with 20 bases between them. The CDR3 DNA follows: TGTGCCAGCAGTCCCGGGAGCGACTCAGTATTCTACGAGCAGTACTTC. Translated, it gives CASSPGSDSVFYEQYF.

This clonotype was counted at least ten times. The rearrangement links TRBV2 to TRBJ2-3; a possible D gene is TRBD1 (5 bases). Trimming left V 5 bases short and J 2 bases short, with 14 bases between. The CDR3 is made up of 15 amino acids. Per germline, CDR1 SNHLY and CDR2 FYNNEI. The CDR3 sequence: CASSLGVSLTDTQYF. The CDR3 DNA reads as TGTGCCAGCAGTCTAGGGGTTTCCCTCACAGATACGCAGTATTTT.

This clonotype was counted many times. In nucleotides, the CDR3 is TGTGCCAGCAGCTCGGAGACTAGCGGGAGCCTGGAGACCCAGTACTTC. This sequence encodes CASSSETSGSLETQYF. The chain couples TRBV7-9 to TRBJ2-5; 12 bases match TRBD2. Germline V gene lookup returns CDR1 SEHNR and CDR2 FQNEAQ (reference sequence). V lost 4 bases, J lost 5 bases, and 8 bases stayed unmatched. CDR3 size: 16 residues.

This rearrangement joins TRBV9 to TRBJ2-4, with D uncertain. CDR1 is SGDLS, CDR2 YYNGEE, per germline. Trimming removed 0 bases from V and 5 bases from J, with 12 bases in between. The CDR3 loop spans 15 amino acids. For the CDR3, the DNA is TGTGCCAGCAGCGTAGGTCCGGCAAGCGAAAACATTCAGTACTTC. Translation: CASSVGPASENIQYF.

The chain couples TRBV29-1 to TRBJ1-2; D is possibly TRBD1 (5 bases). The V and J ends lost 3 bases and 3 bases respectively, with 14 bases between them. The length of the CDR3 is 14 residues. CDR1 SQVTM and CDR2 ANQGSEA come from the germline V gene. The CDR3 loop is CSVDLTGTDYGYTF. The CDR3 region has the DNA TGCAGCGTTGATCTGACCGGGACGGACTATGGCTACACCTTC.

This clonotype was recorded many times. The chain couples TRBV20-1 to TRBJ2-5; D is unclear. Germline-derived CDR1 and CDR2 are DFQATT and SNEGSKA (reference sequence). CDR3 length: 12 residues. The V end lost 6 bases, the J end lost 6 bases, and 14 bases lay between the germline ends. CDR3 DNA sequence: TGCAGTGCCCCCGTGAATGGGAAGACCCAGTACTTC. It yields the protein CSAPVNGKTQYF.

CDR3 DNA sequence: TGCGCCAGCAGCCAGGAAGTGACTACCCAGCAGTACTTC. As protein: CASSQEVTTQQYF. V gene TRBV4-1 combines with J gene TRBJ2-7, with a weak D call TRBD2 (5 bases). The CDR3 has 13 amino acids. Trimming shortened V by 3 bases and J by 8 bases, and 14 bases separated the two germline ends. The germline V gene has CDR1 MGHRA and CDR2 YSYEKL.

V gene TRBV7-2 combines with J gene TRBJ2-3; 9 positions match TRBD2. CDR3 length: 16 residues. In germline, CDR1 is SGHTA, CDR2 FQGNSA. Germline trimming cut 3 bases from V and 2 bases from J; bases unmatched to any gene: 6. The chain's CDR3 is CASSFLAGELTDTQYF. The DNA of the CDR3 is TGTGCCAGCAGCTTCTTAGCGGGAGAGCTCACAGATACGCAGTATTTT.

This chain uses TRBV10-3 with TRBJ1-6; 9 bases fit TRBD1. V gave up 6 bases and J gave up 6 bases; unmatched junction bases: 3. This CDR3 is built from 14 residues. Germline values: CDR1 ENHRY, CDR2 SYGVKD. In DNA, the CDR3 is TGTGCCATCAGCCGGGACAGGGTTAATTCACCCCTCCACTTT. Amino acids: CAISRDRVNSPLHF.

The sample holds many counts of this clonotype. The genes are TRBV4-3 and TRBJ2-3; D unresolved. This CDR3 has 13 amino acids. V lost 6 bases and J lost 5, with 12 bases in between. From germline, CDR1 is LGHNA and CDR2 YSLEER. CDR3 bases: TGCGCCAGCAGGGGCAGTGGGGTAGATACGCAGTATTTT. It specifies CASRGSGVDTQYF.

The chain combines TRBV5-1 with TRBJ2-2; D unresolved. This CDR3 contains 14 residues. Trimming removed 7 bases at V and 1 base at J, with 11 bases between. Germline V lookup: CDR1 SGHRS, CDR2 YFSETQ. This CDR3 reads CASGSRMNTGELFF. CDR3 DNA sequence: TGCGCCAGCGGCTCGAGGATGAACACCGGGGAGCTGTTTTTT. Filled out from reference TRBV5-1 and TRBJ2-2, the complete variable domain reads KAGVTQTPRYLIKTRGQQVTLSCSPISGHRSVSWYQQTPGQGLQFLFEYFSETQRNKGNFPGRFSGRQFSNSRSEMNVSTLELGDSALYLCASGSRMNTGELFFGEGSRLTVL.

Here the CDR3 DNA reads TGCGCCAGCAGCCATCCTAATGTCAGGGGCGGTTATGGCTACACCTTC. Translating it yields CASSHPNVRGGYGYTF. The chain is built from TRBV4-1 and TRBJ1-2; possible D gene TRBD1, 6 bases. V was trimmed by 3 bases and J by 5 bases, leaving 19 bases between them. Germline V CDR1 and CDR2: MGHRA, YSYEKL. This CDR3 comprises 16 residues.

This clonotype was seen more than once but under ten times. The J gene is TRBJ1-5, the V gene TRBV12-3 or TRBV12-4, with 7 bases lining up with TRBD1. Germline trimming cut 5 bases from V and 4 bases from J; bases unmatched to any gene: 11. The CDR3 loop spans 16 amino acids. As DNA, the CDR3 is TGTGCCAGCAGTCTCACCGGGACAGTAGGGAATCAGCCCCAGCATTTT. It codes for CASSLTGTVGNQPQHF.

This clonotype was detected only a few times. This chain joins TRBV7-2 and TRBJ1-5, with D perhaps TRBD1 (5 bases). CDR3 size: 15 residues. V was cut by 0 bases and J by 2 bases, with 8 bases left in between. CDR1 and CDR2 from the germline V gene are SGHTA and FQGNSA. The CDR3 loop reads CASSLARRGNQPQHF. CDR3 nucleotides: TGTGCCAGCAGCTTAGCGCGCAGGGGCAATCAGCCCCAGCATTTT. Supplemented by reference TRBV7-2 and TRBJ1-5, the full variable domain reads GAGVSQSPSNKVTEKGKDVELRCDPISGHTALYWYRQSLGQGLEFLIYFQGNSAPDKSGLPSDRFSAERTGGSVSTLTIQRTQQEDSAVYLCASSLARRGNQPQHFGDGTRLSIL.

This clonotype was found once. The chain carries TRBV18 and TRBJ2-7; D possibly corresponds to TRBD1 (5 bases). Germline V lookup: CDR1 KGHSH, CDR2 LQKENI. The CDR3 runs 14 residues. V lost 8 bases and J 6 bases, leaving 20 bases between the germline ends. The CDR3 loop reads CASLPGAGSLEQYF. Here the CDR3 DNA reads TGTGCCAGCCTCCCTGGGGCCGGGTCTCTCGAGCAGTACTTC.

The CDR3 reads CASTSGELFF. The CDR3 nucleotides are TGTGCCAGCACAAGCGGGGAGCTGTTTTTT. This rearrangement joins TRBV12-3 or TRBV12-4 to TRBJ2-2; D is ambiguous. CDR3 length: 10 residues. V lost 7 bases to trimming and J lost 7 bases, with 4 bases between them.